The clone carrying this T cell receptor beta chain occurred a few times. Its antigen is undetermined. The data were taken from a study of cytomegalovirus exposure and HLA in healthy donors. Study results and caveats: Among donors in an Asian-associated ancestry cluster, a later analysis reportedly found fewer N-insertions than the roughly 700-donor mean. According to a later analysis, most TCR beta chains associated with CMV appeared HLA-restricted.

Vbeta (60) and Jbeta (13) primers were used in the PCR. Measured with immunoSEQ multiplex PCR; TCRdb has only the in-frame clones, and not every one. The sample records 150,000 to 170,000 clones, over 65% being singletons. All donors participated as healthy donors of bone marrow. Germline V gene sequence: CDR1 SGHTA, CDR2 FQGNSA. CDR3 length: 13 amino acids. V lost 4 bases and J 3 bases, leaving 9 bases between the germline ends. V gene TRBV7-2 combines with J gene TRBJ1-2, with D perhaps matching TRBD1 (5 bases). The TCR was taken from a man aged 25-45 years in good health and CMV-seronegative. Material: PBMCs. As DNA, the CDR3 is TGTGCCAGCAGCTCCAGGGATCACTATGGCTACACCTTC. This gives the protein CASSSRDHYGYTF. Based on the CDR3 plus reference TRBV7-2 and TRBJ1-2, the full variable domain is GAGVSQSPSNKVTEKGKDVELRCDPISGHTALYWYRQSLGQGLEFLIYFQGNSAPDKSGLPSDRFSAERTGGSVSTLTIQRTQQEDSAVYLCASSSRDHYGYTFGSGTRLTVV.